The following is a T cell receptor (beta chain) sequence with its context. The V and J ends lost 2 bases and 2 bases respectively, with 3 bases between them. Germline-derived CDR1 and CDR2 are SGHDN and FVKESK. This CDR3 has 13 amino acids. Vbeta (60) and Jbeta (13) primers were used in the PCR. The table came from immunoSEQ multiplex PCR; TCRdb's copy has only in-frame clones and leaves some out. This table has 120,000 to 150,000 clones, roughly 80% appearing once. The data originate from a study of cytomegalovirus exposure and HLA in healthy donors. The V gene is TRBV14, the J gene TRBJ2-2; D call uncertain. Sequencing was done on a sample of PBMCs. The receptor's source is a woman in her thirties in good health and CMV-seronegative. The CDR3 loop reads CASSQLNTGELFF. As DNA, the CDR3 is TGTGCCAGCAGCCAACTAAACACCGGGGAGCTGTTTTTT. The full variable domain, completed using reference TRBV14 and TRBJ2-2, is EAGVTQFPSHSVIEKGQTVTLRCDPISGHDNLYWYRRVMGKEIKFLLHFVKESKQDESGMPNNRFLAERTGGTYSTLKVQPAELEDSGVYFCASSQLNTGELFFGEGSRLTVL.